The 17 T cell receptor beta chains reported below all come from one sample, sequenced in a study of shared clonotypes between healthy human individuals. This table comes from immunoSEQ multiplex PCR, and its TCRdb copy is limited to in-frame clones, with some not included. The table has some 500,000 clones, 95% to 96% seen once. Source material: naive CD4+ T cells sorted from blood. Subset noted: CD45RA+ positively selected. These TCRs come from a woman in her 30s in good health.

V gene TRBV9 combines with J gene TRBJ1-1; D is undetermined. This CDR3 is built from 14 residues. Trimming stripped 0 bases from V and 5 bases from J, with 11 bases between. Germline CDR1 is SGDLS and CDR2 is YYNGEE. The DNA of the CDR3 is TGTGCCAGCAGCGTAGCGCAAAGAGTGACTGAAGCTTTCTTT. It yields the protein CASSVAQRVTEAFF.

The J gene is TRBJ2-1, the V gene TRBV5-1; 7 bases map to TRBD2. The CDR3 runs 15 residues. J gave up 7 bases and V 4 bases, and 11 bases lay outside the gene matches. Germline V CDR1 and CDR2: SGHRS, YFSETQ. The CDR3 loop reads CASSQLAGETNEQFF. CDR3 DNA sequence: TGCGCCAGCAGCCAACTCGCGGGGGAAACAAATGAGCAGTTCTTC.

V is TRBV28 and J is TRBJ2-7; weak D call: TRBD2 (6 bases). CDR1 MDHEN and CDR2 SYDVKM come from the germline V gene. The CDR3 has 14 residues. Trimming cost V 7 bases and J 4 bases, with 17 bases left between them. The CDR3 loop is CASNPTAGTYEQYF. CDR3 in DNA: TGTGCCAGCAACCCGACGGCGGGAACTTACGAGCAGTACTTC.

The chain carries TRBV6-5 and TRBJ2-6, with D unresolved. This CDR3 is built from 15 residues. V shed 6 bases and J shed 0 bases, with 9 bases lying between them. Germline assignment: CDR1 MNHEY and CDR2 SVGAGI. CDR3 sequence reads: CASRDESSGANVLTF. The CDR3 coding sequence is TGTGCCAGCAGAGACGAGTCCTCTGGGGCCAACGTCCTGACTTTC.

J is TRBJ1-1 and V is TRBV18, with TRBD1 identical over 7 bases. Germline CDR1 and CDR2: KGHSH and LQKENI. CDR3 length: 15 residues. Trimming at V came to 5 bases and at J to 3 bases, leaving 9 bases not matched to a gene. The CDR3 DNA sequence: TGTGCCAGCTCAGCGACAGGGTCGTTGGACACTGAAGCTTTCTTT. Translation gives CASSATGSLDTEAFF. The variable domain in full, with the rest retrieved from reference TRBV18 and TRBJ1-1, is NAGVMQNPRHLVRRRGQEARLRCSPMKGHSHVYWYRQLPEEGLKFMVYLQKENIIDESGMPKERFSAEFPKEGPSILRIQQVVRGDSAAYFCASSATGSLDTEAFFGQGTRLTVV.

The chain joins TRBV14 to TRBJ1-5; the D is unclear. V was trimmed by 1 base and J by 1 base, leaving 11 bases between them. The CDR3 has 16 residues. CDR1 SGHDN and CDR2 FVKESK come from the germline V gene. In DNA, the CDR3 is TGTGCCAGCAGCCAAGGGACGGATCCCAGCAATCAGCCCCAGCATTTT. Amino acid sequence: CASSQGTDPSNQPQHF.

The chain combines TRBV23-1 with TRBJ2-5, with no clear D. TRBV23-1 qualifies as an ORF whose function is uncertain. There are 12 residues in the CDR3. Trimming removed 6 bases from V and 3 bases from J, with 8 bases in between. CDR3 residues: CASSLTEETQYF. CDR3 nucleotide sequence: TGCGCCAGCAGCCTAACCGAAGAGACCCAGTACTTC.

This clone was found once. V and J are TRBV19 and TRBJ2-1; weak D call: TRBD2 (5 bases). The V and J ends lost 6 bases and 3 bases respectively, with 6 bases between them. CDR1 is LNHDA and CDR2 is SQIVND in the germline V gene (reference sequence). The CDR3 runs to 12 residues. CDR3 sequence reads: CASSGIYNEQFF. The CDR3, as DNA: TGTGCCAGTAGCGGGATCTACAATGAGCAGTTCTTC.

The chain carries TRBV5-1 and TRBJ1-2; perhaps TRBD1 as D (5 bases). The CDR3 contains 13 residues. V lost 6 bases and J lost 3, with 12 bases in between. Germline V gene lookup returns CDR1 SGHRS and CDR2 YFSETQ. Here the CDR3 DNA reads TGCGCCAGCACCCGGGGCTGGGACTATGGCTACACCTTC. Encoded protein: CASTRGWDYGYTF.

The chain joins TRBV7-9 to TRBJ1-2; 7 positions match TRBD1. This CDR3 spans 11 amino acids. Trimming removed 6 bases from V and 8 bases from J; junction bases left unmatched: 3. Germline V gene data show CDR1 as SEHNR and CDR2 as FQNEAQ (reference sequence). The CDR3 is CASSFRGGYTF. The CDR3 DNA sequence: TGTGCCAGCAGTTTCAGGGGGGGCTACACCTTC.

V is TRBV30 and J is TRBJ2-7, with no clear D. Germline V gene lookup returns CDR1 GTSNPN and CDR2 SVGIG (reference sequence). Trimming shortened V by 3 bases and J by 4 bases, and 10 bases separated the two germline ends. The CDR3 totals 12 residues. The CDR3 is CAWRGLRYEQYF. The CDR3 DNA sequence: TGTGCCTGGAGAGGCCTCCGGTACGAGCAGTACTTC.

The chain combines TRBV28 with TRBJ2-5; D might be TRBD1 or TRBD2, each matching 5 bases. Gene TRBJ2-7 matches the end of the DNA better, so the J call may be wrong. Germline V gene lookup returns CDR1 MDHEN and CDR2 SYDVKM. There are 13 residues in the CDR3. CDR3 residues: CATRAPGPYEQYF. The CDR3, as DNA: TGTGCCACCCGGGCACCGGGACCATACGAGCAGTACTTC.

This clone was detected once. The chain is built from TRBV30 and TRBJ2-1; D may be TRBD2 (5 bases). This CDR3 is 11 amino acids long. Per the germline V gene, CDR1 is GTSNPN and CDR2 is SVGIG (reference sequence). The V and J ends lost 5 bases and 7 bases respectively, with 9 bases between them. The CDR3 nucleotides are TGTGCCTGGGGCGGAGGAAATGAGCAGTTCTTC. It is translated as CAWGGGNEQFF.

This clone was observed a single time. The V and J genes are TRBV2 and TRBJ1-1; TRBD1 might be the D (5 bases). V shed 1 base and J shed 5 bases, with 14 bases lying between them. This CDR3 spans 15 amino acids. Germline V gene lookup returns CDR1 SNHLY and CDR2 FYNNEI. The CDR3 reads CASSEGRRGTTEAFF. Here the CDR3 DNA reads TGTGCCAGCAGTGAAGGCCGGCGGGGCACAACTGAAGCTTTCTTT.

CDR3 residues: CASSSQGSYSNQPQHF. The CDR3 DNA follows: TGTGCCAGCAGTTCACAGGGGTCCTATAGCAATCAGCCCCAGCATTTT. The chain couples TRBV28 to TRBJ1-5, with 7 bases lining up with TRBD1. With 4 bases clipped from V and 0 bases from J, the junction kept 6 bases outside the gene matches. This CDR3 contains 16 residues. Germline V gene data show CDR1 as MDHEN and CDR2 as SYDVKM.

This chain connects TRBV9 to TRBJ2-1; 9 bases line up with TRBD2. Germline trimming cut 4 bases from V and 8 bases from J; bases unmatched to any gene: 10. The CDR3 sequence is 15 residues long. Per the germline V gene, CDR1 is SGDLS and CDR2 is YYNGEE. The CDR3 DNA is TGTGCCAGCAGCAACTCCGGGACTAGCCATGATGAGCAGTTCTTC. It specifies CASSNSGTSHDEQFF.

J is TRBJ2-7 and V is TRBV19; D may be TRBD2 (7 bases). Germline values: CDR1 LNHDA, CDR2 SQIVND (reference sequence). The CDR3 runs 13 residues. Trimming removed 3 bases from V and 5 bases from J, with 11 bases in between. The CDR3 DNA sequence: TGTGCCAGTAGTATCGGGGGGCTGAACGAGCAGTACTTC. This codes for CASSIGGLNEQYF.